These 8 T cell receptor beta chains share one sample of origin, sequenced in a study of blood T cell repertoires in COVID-19. Profiled with immunoSEQ multiplex PCR; TCRdb holds only in-frame clones, not every one. The sample records more than 95,000 clones, approximately 87% being singletons. Specimen: peripheral blood. The receptors here all came from a human donor in a cohort sampled during active or convalescent COVID-19.

This clone was recorded only once. The gene calls are TRBV7-3 and TRBJ2-5, with TRBD2 matching over 12 bases. V trimming: 2 bases; J trimming: 5 bases; junction bases outside the gene matches: 3. Germline CDR1 is SGHTA and CDR2 is FQGTGA. This CDR3 has 15 residues. The CDR3 nucleotides are TGTGCCAGCAGCTTACTAGCGGGGGGGCAGGAGACCCAGTACTTC. As protein: CASSLLAGGQETQYF. Combining the CDR3 with reference TRBV7-3 and TRBJ2-5 gives the whole variable domain GAGVSQTPSNKVTEKGKYVELRCDPISGHTALYWYRQSLGQGPEFLIYFQGTGAADDSGLPNDRFFAVRPEGSVSTLKIQRTERGDSAVYLCASSLLAGGQETQYFGPGTRLLVL.

This rearrangement joins TRBV27 to TRBJ1-1; unclear D gene. CDR3 length equals 14 residues. Trimming removed 3 bases at V and 4 bases at J, with 12 bases between. From germline, CDR1 is MNHEY and CDR2 SMNVEV (reference sequence). CDR3 sequence (DNA): TGTGCCAGCAGTTTGGCGGGCGCTCGCACTGAAGCTTTCTTT. Protein product: CASSLAGARTEAFF.

V and J are TRBV6-2 or TRBV6-3 and TRBJ2-3, with D perhaps matching TRBD2 (6 bases). The germline V gene has CDR1 MNHEY and CDR2 SVGEGT. V was cut by 2 bases and J by 6 bases, with 21 bases left in between. CDR3 size: 17 residues. The CDR3 DNA reads as TGTGCCAGCAGTTACGAGGGGACTGGGTCAAGGCGGGATACGCAGTATTTT. Translation gives CASSYEGTGSRRDTQYF.

The chain carries TRBV4-3 and TRBJ2-4; 8 bases agree with TRBD2. There are 17 residues in the CDR3. With V trimmed by 4 bases and J by 0 bases, 8 bases remained unmatched. In germline, CDR1 is LGHNA, CDR2 YSLEER. The CDR3 is CASSRAGGGGAKNIQYF. The CDR3 nucleotides read TGCGCCAGCAGCCGGGCGGGAGGCGGGGGAGCCAAAAACATTCAGTACTTC.

V gene TRBV7-9 combines with J gene TRBJ1-4; 7 nucleotides align to TRBD1. Germline V gene lookup returns CDR1 SEHNR and CDR2 FQNEAQ (reference sequence). The CDR3 runs 14 residues. V lost 5 bases to trimming and J lost 5 bases; unmatched junction nucleotides: 5. CDR3 loop: CASSRGTENEKLFF. The CDR3 DNA is TGTGCCAGCAGCCGCGGGACAGAGAATGAAAAACTGTTTTTT.

This clone appeared a single time. This chain joins TRBV9 and TRBJ1-1, with D possibly matching TRBD1 (6 bases). Germline lookup yields CDR1 SGDLS and CDR2 YYNGEE. The germline V and J ends were trimmed by 6 bases and 1 base, with 10 bases remaining between them. The CDR3 extends over 13 amino acids. CDR3 in amino acids: CASTGQPNTEAFF. The CDR3 bases are TGTGCCAGCACAGGACAGCCGAACACTGAAGCTTTCTTT.

The chain couples TRBV7-9 to TRBJ2-4, with D unresolved. The V end lost 6 bases, the J end lost 4 bases, and 16 bases lay between the germline ends. The germline gives CDR1 SEHNR, CDR2 FQNEAQ (reference sequence). The CDR3 is 15 residues long. CDR3 in amino acids: CASSPSGHAKNIQYF. In DNA form, the CDR3 reads TGTGCCAGCAGTCCCAGTGGCCACGCTAAAAACATTCAGTACTTC.

V usage is TRBV7-2 and J usage is TRBJ2-1, with 9 bases matching TRBD2. CDR1 is SGHTA and CDR2 is FQGNSA in the germline V gene. This CDR3 is 13 amino acids long. Trimming took 10 bases from V and 5 from J; bases not matched to a gene: 6. In nucleotides, the CDR3 is TGTGCCACCCGGCGGGGGGGGAACAATGAGCAGTTCTTC. It translates to CATRRGGNNEQFF.